This entry lists 28 T cell receptor beta chains sequenced from one sample in a study of T cell responses to AZD1222 COVID-19 vaccine. Data came from immunoSEQ multiplex PCR; TCRdb stores just in-frame clones and leaves some out. The sample has 250,000 to 300,000 clones, around 92% seen once; the top ten hold 0.55%. The sample in question was peripheral blood, obtained 28 days after the second AZD1222 dose. The source is an adult who received the AZD1222 COVID-19 vaccine.

The genes are TRBV6-5 and TRBJ1-5, with D possibly being TRBD1 (5 bases). V lost 10 bases to trimming and J lost 3 bases, with 16 bases between them. CDR1 and CDR2 from the germline V gene are MNHEY and SVGAGI. The CDR3 totals 14 residues. CDR3 sequence: CATSGGVNNQPQHF. The CDR3, as DNA: TGTGCCACCTCGGGGGGGGTCAACAATCAGCCCCAGCATTTT.

The chain has TRBV29-1 and TRBJ1-1; D call uncertain. Between the trimmed V and J ends, which lost 0 bases and 1 base, there was a span of 6 bases. CDR1 is SQVTM, CDR2 ANQGSEA, per germline. The CDR3 runs to 13 residues. This CDR3 is CSVEELENTEAFF. CDR3 sequence (DNA): TGCAGCGTTGAAGAGTTGGAGAACACTGAAGCTTTCTTT.

This clone was seen a single time. V gene TRBV6-5 combines with J gene TRBJ2-7; D uncertain. The CDR3 runs to 10 residues. Germline CDR1 MNHEY, CDR2 SVGAGI. Trimming pared 6 bases from V and 4 bases from J, leaving 4 bases between. The CDR3 here is CASSVYEQYF. CDR3 nucleotide sequence: TGTGCCAGCAGCGTGTACGAGCAGTACTTC.

This clone came up once. V and J are TRBV3-1 (or the pseudogene TRBV3-2) and TRBJ2-3, with D possibly TRBD2 on 5 matching bases. Germline-derived CDR1 and CDR2 are LGHDT and YNNKEL (reference sequence). V was clipped by 6 bases and J by 9 bases, with 16 bases between them. The CDR3 consists of 13 residues. The CDR3 region has the DNA TGTGCCAGCAGGCACCCGGTGTCGGGAACGCAGTATTTT. This translates into CASRHPVSGTQYF.

V usage is TRBV3-1 (or the pseudogene TRBV3-2) and J usage is TRBJ2-7; 7 bases match TRBD1. Germline trimming cut 3 bases from V and 3 bases from J; bases unmatched to any gene: 8. This CDR3 has 15 residues. Germline loops: CDR1 LGHDT, CDR2 YNNKEL (reference sequence). CDR3 nucleotides: TGTGCCAGCAGCCACCGACAGGGACGTTTCTACGAGCAGTACTTC. It translates to CASSHRQGRFYEQYF.

The V gene is TRBV28, the J gene TRBJ2-7; D not resolved. This CDR3 is built from 15 residues. Germline assignment: CDR1 MDHEN and CDR2 SYDVKM. V was trimmed by 2 bases and J by 1 base, leaving 12 bases between them. CDR3 DNA: TGTGCCAGCAGTTTAAGGGCACTCAATTCCTACGAGCAGTACTTC. Its protein product is CASSLRALNSYEQYF.

The rearrangement links TRBV18 to TRBJ1-2; 9 positions agree with TRBD1. Losses at the gene ends were 6 bases for V and 1 base for J; bases not matched to a gene: 6. Germline CDR1 reads KGHSH; CDR2 reads LQKENI. CDR3 size: 15 residues. The CDR3 DNA is TGTGCCAGCTCCGGGACAGGGATCCTTAACTATGGCTACACCTTC. This gives the protein CASSGTGILNYGYTF.

This chain uses TRBV5-6 with TRBJ2-3, with D possibly being TRBD2 (6 bases). The germline gives CDR1 SGHDT, CDR2 YYEEEE. Trimming stripped 3 bases from V and 5 bases from J, with 28 bases between. CDR3 length: 19 amino acids. CDR3 DNA: TGTGCCAGCAGCTCCGGGACTTACGCCGGGACCCTGCTCGGAGATACGCAGTATTTT. Translating gives CASSSGTYAGTLLGDTQYF.

The rearrangement links TRBV18 to TRBJ2-1; D is possibly TRBD1 or TRBD2 (6 bases each). CDR3 size: 16 residues. Trimming stripped 3 bases from V and 4 bases from J, with 16 bases between. Germline V lookup: CDR1 KGHSH, CDR2 LQKENI. Written as DNA, the CDR3 is TGTGCCAGCTCACCGCCCGGCGGAGGGGGGTACAATGAGCAGTTCTTC. Its protein is CASSPPGGGGYNEQFF.

V gene TRBV9 combines with J gene TRBJ2-1, with D perhaps matching TRBD1 (6 bases). V lost 0 bases to trimming and J lost 6 bases, with 13 bases between them. This CDR3 comprises 15 residues. The germline V gene encodes CDR1 SGDLS and CDR2 YYNGEE. The CDR3 sequence is CASSVGGVGGNEQFF. In nucleotides, the CDR3 is TGTGCCAGCAGCGTAGGAGGGGTAGGGGGCAATGAGCAGTTCTTC.

The chain combines TRBV2 with TRBJ1-4, with a weak D call TRBD1 (5 bases). V was cut by 8 bases and J by 3 bases, with 10 bases left in between. Germline values: CDR1 SNHLY, CDR2 FYNNEI. The CDR3 is made up of 13 amino acids. The CDR3 is CASGGRSNEKLFF. The CDR3 bases are TGTGCCAGCGGGGGACGGTCTAATGAAAAACTGTTTTTT.

This chain links TRBV6-5 with TRBJ1-2; no definite D call. Germline-derived CDR1 and CDR2 are MNHEY and SVGAGI. There are 15 residues in the CDR3. Trimming cost V 0 bases and J 2 bases, with 10 bases left between them. This CDR3 is CASSYSWGKNYGYTF. CDR3 DNA sequence: TGTGCCAGCAGTTACTCGTGGGGAAAGAACTATGGCTACACCTTC.

The V call is TRBV6-5, the J call TRBJ2-5; 11 positions agree with TRBD2. V gave up 5 bases and J gave up 5 bases; unmatched junction bases: 4. Germline CDR1 and CDR2: MNHEY and SVGAGI. CDR3 length: 14 amino acids. The CDR3 loop reads CASSPSGGRETQYF. For the CDR3, the DNA is TGTGCCAGCAGTCCTAGCGGGGGGCGGGAGACCCAGTACTTC.

The V and J genes are TRBV4-2 and TRBJ1-6, with a tentative D call TRBD1 (5 bases). The germline V gene has CDR1 LGHNA and CDR2 YNFKEQ. The V end lost 0 bases, the J end lost 4 bases, and 10 bases lay between the germline ends. This CDR3 region has 16 residues. CDR3: CASSQEKQGYNSPLHF. CDR3 sequence (DNA): TGTGCCAGCAGCCAAGAGAAGCAGGGATATAATTCACCCCTCCACTTT.

The J gene is TRBJ2-7, the V gene TRBV14; 8 bases fit TRBD1. The CDR3 length is 17 residues. Germline CDR1 SGHDN, CDR2 FVKESK. Losses at the gene ends were 4 bases for V and 3 bases for J; bases not matched to a gene: 14. The DNA for the CDR3 is TGTGCCAGCAGCCCGGGCCCCAGGGGGCGATCCTACTACGAGCAGTACTTC. This encodes CASSPGPRGRSYYEQYF. Full variable domain (missing parts from reference TRBV14 and TRBJ2-7): EAGVTQFPSHSVIEKGQTVTLRCDPISGHDNLYWYRRVMGKEIKFLLHFVKESKQDESGMPNNRFLAERTGGTYSTLKVQPAELEDSGVYFCASSPGPRGRSYYEQYFGPGTRLTVT.

V is TRBV27 and J is TRBJ2-1; D not resolved. Per the germline V gene, CDR1 is MNHEY and CDR2 is SMNVEV (reference sequence). This CDR3 region has 11 residues. The V end was cut by 3 bases, the J end by 9 bases, with 6 bases between. The chain's CDR3 is CASSFDTEQFF. As DNA, the CDR3 is TGTGCCAGCAGTTTCGATACTGAGCAGTTCTTC.

The rearrangement joins TRBV2 to TRBJ1-2; D not certain. Trimming shortened V by 2 bases and J by 1 base, and 8 bases separated the two germline ends. Germline CDR1 SNHLY, CDR2 FYNNEI. The CDR3 covers 14 residues. The CDR3, as DNA: TGTGCCAGCAGTGAAAGACCTTTTAACTATGGCTACACCTTC. Translated: CASSERPFNYGYTF. The complete variable domain, with remaining parts taken from reference TRBV2 and TRBJ1-2, reads EPEVTQTPSHQVTQMGQEVILRCVPISNHLYFYWYRQILGQKVEFLVSFYNNEISEKSEIFDDQFSVERPDGSNFTLKIRSTKLEDSAMYFCASSERPFNYGYTFGSGTRLTVV.

V is TRBV4-1 and J is TRBJ1-5; D might be TRBD1 (5 bases). The CDR3 has 15 amino acids. The germline V gene encodes CDR1 MGHRA and CDR2 YSYEKL. Trimming shortened V by 3 bases and J by 6 bases, and 15 bases separated the two germline ends. The CDR3 sequence: CASSHPRDLVQPQHF. CDR3 sequence (DNA): TGCGCCAGCAGCCATCCCCGGGACTTGGTTCAGCCCCAGCATTTT.

The count of this clone is one. The chain is built from TRBV28 and TRBJ1-6; 8 bases are a match to TRBD1. This CDR3 contains 15 residues. The J segment lost 11 bases and the V segment lost 5 bases, leaving 11 bases of the junction unmatched. Per the germline V gene, CDR1 is MDHEN and CDR2 is SYDVKM. The CDR3 loop is CASSPHRGGRTPLHF. Written as DNA, the CDR3 is TGTGCCAGCAGTCCCCACAGGGGGGGTAGAACACCCCTCCACTTT.

The chain uses TRBV7-8 and TRBJ2-1, with 14 bases identical to TRBD2. With 4 bases clipped from V and 7 bases from J, the junction kept 9 bases outside the gene matches. The CDR3 has 17 residues. Germline V lookup: CDR1 SGHVS, CDR2 FQNEAQ. The CDR3 region has the DNA TGTGCCAGCAGCTACCTCCCGGGACTAGCGGGAGTTAATGAGCAGTTCTTC. Residues: CASSYLPGLAGVNEQFF.

The chain joins TRBV7-2 to TRBJ1-3, with no clear D. CDR3 length: 14 amino acids. Trimming removed 3 bases from V and 4 bases from J, with 10 bases in between. Looked up from germline, CDR1 is SGHTA and CDR2 is FQGNSA. This CDR3 is CASSLAVGGNTIYF. The CDR3 coding sequence is TGTGCCAGCAGCTTGGCGGTAGGAGGAAACACCATATATTTT. The variable domain in full, with the rest retrieved from reference TRBV7-2 and TRBJ1-3, is GAGVSQSPSNKVTEKGKDVELRCDPISGHTALYWYRQSLGQGLEFLIYFQGNSAPDKSGLPSDRFSAERTGGSVSTLTIQRTQQEDSAVYLCASSLAVGGNTIYFGEGSWLTVV.

This clone appeared once. The chain recombines TRBV7-9 with TRBJ2-1; TRBD1 matches 8 bases. CDR1 and CDR2 from the germline V gene are SEHNR and FQNEAQ (reference sequence). Trimming removed 6 bases from V and 4 bases from J; junction bases left unmatched: 2. This CDR3 spans 13 amino acids. The CDR3 sequence: CASSWTGYNEQFF. DNA for the CDR3: TGTGCCAGCAGTTGGACAGGGTACAATGAGCAGTTCTTC.

J is TRBJ1-4 and V is TRBV6-5, with TRBD1 matching over 8 bases. The CDR3 sequence is 16 residues long. Germline V gene data show CDR1 as MNHEY and CDR2 as SVGAGI. The junction had 9 bases not matched to a gene; V was cut back by 2 bases and J by 7 bases. This CDR3 is CASSYTMTGEAEKLFF. The CDR3 bases are TGTGCCAGCAGTTACACCATGACAGGGGAGGCTGAAAAACTGTTTTTT.

The rearrangement joins TRBV4-1 to TRBJ1-5; 9 bases fit TRBD1. Germline CDR1 MGHRA, CDR2 YSYEKL. The CDR3 is 16 residues long. J lost 5 bases, V lost 2 bases, and 7 bases had no gene match. The CDR3 reads CASSQLTGGKDQPQHF. The DNA of the CDR3 is TGCGCCAGCAGCCAACTCACAGGGGGCAAGGATCAGCCCCAGCATTTT.

The V and J genes are TRBV7-2 and TRBJ1-5, with D perhaps TRBD1 (6 bases). The CDR3 has 14 residues. The germline V gene encodes CDR1 SGHTA and CDR2 FQGNSA. The V end was cut by 4 bases, the J end by 5 bases, with 12 bases between. This chain's CDR3 is CASSSSGAYQPQHF. DNA for the CDR3: TGTGCCAGCAGCTCGTCAGGGGCTTATCAGCCCCAGCATTTT.

The chain combines TRBV27 with TRBJ1-6; D unresolved. The length of the CDR3 is 14 residues. The germline V gene encodes CDR1 MNHEY and CDR2 SMNVEV (reference sequence). With 4 bases removed from V and 0 bases from J, the gap between germline ends came to 4 bases. The CDR3 coding sequence is TGTGCCAGCAGTTACAGCTCCTATAATTCACCCCTCCACTTT. Protein product: CASSYSSYNSPLHF.

This clone appeared a single time. CDR3 bases: TGTGCCAGCTCACCGCAACCGGACAGGGTCCCGGCCCAGGGCGAGCAGTTCTTC. As protein: CASSPQPDRVPAQGEQFF. V is TRBV18 and J is TRBJ2-1, with 8 bases lining up with TRBD1. V lost 3 bases to trimming and J lost 10 bases; unmatched junction nucleotides: 20. There are 18 residues in the CDR3. The germline gives CDR1 KGHSH, CDR2 LQKENI. Based on the CDR3 plus reference TRBV18 and TRBJ2-1, the full variable domain is NAGVMQNPRHLVRRRGQEARLRCSPMKGHSHVYWYRQLPEEGLKFMVYLQKENIIDESGMPKERFSAEFPKEGPSILRIQQVVRGDSAAYFCASSPQPDRVPAQGEQFFGPGTRLTVL.

The chain uses TRBV19 and TRBJ1-1; 8 bases agree with TRBD1. J gave up 0 bases and V 10 bases, and 31 bases lay outside the gene matches. Germline CDR1 is LNHDA and CDR2 is SQIVND (reference sequence). This CDR3 contains 22 residues. The CDR3 DNA sequence: TGTGCCAACGAAGCCCTGCACCCGGGACAGGCTCTACTTTTAATCATGAACACTGAAGCTTTCTTT. It encodes CANEALHPGQALLLIMNTEAFF.